Below, 9 T cell receptor beta chains from the same sample are listed, as sequenced in a study of blood T cell repertoires in COVID-19. Clones were read by immunoSEQ multiplex PCR, and TCRdb kept only the in-frame ones, dropping some. The sample has 200,000 or so clones, around 80% seen once; the top ten hold 6.5% to 8.5%. The sequenced sample consisted of peripheral blood. The receptors were gathered from a human donor with acute or convalescent COVID-19. The donor label of this sample is uncertain.

The gene calls are TRBV6-6 and TRBJ1-5, with D unclear. Trimming took off 7 bases at V and 3 bases at J, with 13 bases between the two ends. CDR3 length: 14 residues. Germline CDR1 reads MNHNY; CDR2 reads SVGAGI (reference sequence). CDR3 sequence reads: CASTDTGNNQPQHF. The CDR3 DNA sequence: TGTGCCAGCACCGACACGGGGAACAATCAGCCCCAGCATTTT.

The V gene is TRBV9, the J gene TRBJ2-1, with D unclear. The CDR3 runs 14 residues. Germline CDR1 SGDLS, CDR2 YYNGEE. Deletions cut 2 bases from V and 8 bases from J, with 14 bases between. The CDR3 loop reads CASSVGPNPYEQFF. The CDR3 bases are TGTGCCAGCAGCGTTGGCCCCAACCCCTATGAGCAGTTCTTC.

This chain connects TRBV3-1 (or the pseudogene TRBV3-2) to TRBJ2-1, with 7 bases matching TRBD1. This CDR3 is 15 amino acids long. Germline-derived CDR1 and CDR2 are LGHDT and YNNKEL (reference sequence). Germline trimming cut 0 bases from V and 6 bases from J; bases unmatched to any gene: 5. The CDR3: CASSQDTGQSNEQFF. The CDR3, as DNA: TGTGCCAGCAGCCAAGATACGGGACAGTCCAATGAGCAGTTCTTC.

This chain connects TRBV28 to TRBJ2-4, with D perhaps TRBD1 (5 bases). V lost 4 bases and J lost 5, with 15 bases in between. Germline V gene lookup returns CDR1 MDHEN and CDR2 SYDVKM. CDR3 length: 15 residues. This CDR3 is CASSWVAGYQNIQYF. The CDR3 nucleotides are TGTGCCAGCAGTTGGGTGGCAGGGTACCAAAACATTCAGTACTTC.

This rearrangement joins TRBV5-6 to TRBJ1-2; a weak D match, TRBD1 (6 bases). The V end was cut by 0 bases, the J end by 4 bases, with 10 bases between. This CDR3 region has 14 residues. Germline CDR1 reads SGHDT; CDR2 reads YYEEEE. The CDR3 nucleotides are TGTGCCAGCAGCTTGGCCAGGGGTAGCTATGGCTACACCTTC. Protein product: CASSLARGSYGYTF.

This chain connects TRBV20-1 to TRBJ1-5; TRBD1 aligns across 8 bases. The germline CDR1 and CDR2 sequences are DFQATT and SNEGSKA (reference sequence). This CDR3 has 16 residues. The junction had 14 bases not matched to a gene; V was cut back by 6 bases and J by 4 bases. The CDR3 here is CSASIFGQGPNQPQHF. The DNA for the CDR3 is TGCAGTGCCAGTATTTTCGGACAGGGTCCAAATCAGCCCCAGCATTTT.

V is TRBV5-5 and J is TRBJ1-3, with a weak D call TRBD1 (6 bases). Germline lookup yields CDR1 SGHKS and CDR2 YYEKEE (reference sequence). Trimming stripped 2 bases from V and 1 base from J, with 7 bases between. This CDR3 has 14 residues. The CDR3 loop reads CASSLGGSGNTIYF. For the CDR3, the DNA is TGTGCCAGCAGCTTAGGGGGTTCTGGAAACACCATATATTTT.

V and J are TRBV25-1 and TRBJ1-5; D unresolved. The V end was cut by 4 bases, the J end by 6 bases, with 10 bases between. The CDR3 runs to 13 residues. CDR1 is MGHDK, CDR2 SYGVNS, per germline. CDR3 sequence reads: CASSGRMGQPQHF. CDR3 nucleotide sequence: TGTGCCAGCAGTGGCAGGATGGGTCAGCCCCAGCATTTT.

The chain recombines TRBV19 with TRBJ2-5; 10 positions agree with TRBD2. The germline gives CDR1 LNHDA, CDR2 SQIVND (reference sequence). The V gene end was trimmed by 5 bases and the J gene end by 7 bases; junction bases not matched to a gene: 4. The length of the CDR3 is 13 residues. The CDR3 sequence: CASSFRTSGTQYF. In nucleotides, the CDR3 is TGTGCCAGTAGTTTCCGGACTAGCGGGACCCAGTACTTC.